Listed here are 14 T cell receptor beta chains from one sample, sequenced in a study of T cells after yellow fever vaccination. MiXCR, run by TCRdb on the 5' RACE reads, gives a single entry per CDR3 protein. The sample shows just under 600,000 distinct CDR3 sequences, about 13% of them seen only once. The sample here was PBMCs, taken on the day of the yellow fever booster vaccination. These receptors were collected from a man aged 25-45 years who received the YFV17D yellow fever vaccine.

A few counts support this clonotype. This chain uses TRBV28 with TRBJ2-1; D gene ambiguous. Trimming cost V 4 bases and J 9 bases, with 7 bases left between them. CDR3 length: 11 residues. The germline V gene encodes CDR1 MDHEN and CDR2 SYDVKM. This chain's CDR3 is CASSSGAEQFF. Here the CDR3 DNA reads TGTGCCAGCAGTTCTGGAGCTGAGCAGTTCTTC.

The rearrangement uses TRBV6-2 or TRBV6-3 and TRBJ2-7; 8 nucleotides align to TRBD1. CDR3 size: 14 residues. Germline V gives CDR1 MNHEY, CDR2 SVGEGT. Losses at the gene ends were 8 bases for V and 2 bases for J; bases not matched to a gene: 8. The CDR3 spells CASVPGQATYEQYF. CDR3 sequence (DNA): TGTGCCAGCGTACCGGGACAGGCCACCTACGAGCAGTACTTC.

The rearrangement uses TRBV20-1 and TRBJ2-5; TRBD2 matches 7 bases. The CDR3 covers 13 residues. The V gene's germline CDR1 is DFQATT and CDR2 SNEGSKA (reference sequence). The ends lost 5 bases at V and 2 bases at J; junction bases unmatched: 5. CDR3 sequence reads: CSASLAPQETQYF. DNA of the CDR3: TGCAGTGCTTCACTAGCGCCTCAAGAGACCCAGTACTTC.

The J gene is TRBJ2-2, the V gene TRBV29-1; the D gene is possibly TRBD1 (5 bases). Per the germline V gene, CDR1 is SQVTM and CDR2 is ANQGSEA. Trimming left V 3 bases short and J 1 base short, with 15 bases between. This CDR3 spans 16 amino acids. CDR3 loop: CSVETFDSWNTGELFF. The CDR3 nucleotides are TGCAGCGTTGAGACCTTTGACAGCTGGAACACCGGGGAGCTGTTTTTT.

This clonotype came up a few times. This sequence joins TRBV5-1 and TRBJ1-5; D is ambiguous. Germline CDR1 SGHRS, CDR2 YFSETQ. V gave up 7 bases and J gave up 5 bases, with 13 bases separating them. The CDR3 is made up of 13 amino acids. This chain's CDR3 is CASCRQPDQPQHF. The CDR3 nucleotides read TGCGCCAGCTGCCGGCAGCCGGATCAGCCCCAGCATTTT.

In the case of this clonotype: At one end, the junction sequence differs from germline, possibly due to a read error. This chain connects TRBV6-2 or TRBV6-3 to TRBJ2-1; 12 bases align to TRBD2. Germline CDR1 MNHEY, CDR2 SVGEGT. The CDR3 loop spans 20 amino acids. CDR3 region: CASTYSVLAGGPHLYNEQFF. The CDR3 nucleotides read TGTGCCAGCACTTACTCCGTCCTAGCGGGAGGGCCCCACTTATACAATGAGCAGTTCTTC.

This clonotype was observed a handful of times. This chain links TRBV27 with TRBJ2-7; the D call may be TRBD1 or TRBD2 (5 bases each). The CDR3 is made up of 19 amino acids. V was clipped by 6 bases and J by 0 bases, with 27 bases between them. Germline V lookup: CDR1 MNHEY, CDR2 SMNVEV (reference sequence). The CDR3 coding sequence is TGTGCCAGCAGCCCCCCTGCCTCTACCGGGACGGCGAGCTCCTACGAGCAGTACTTC. This translates into CASSPPASTGTASSYEQYF.

The chain uses TRBV5-1 and TRBJ2-5; D gene ambiguous. Trimming stripped 0 bases from V and 5 bases from J, with 8 bases between. Germline values: CDR1 SGHRS, CDR2 YFSETQ. This CDR3 spans 13 amino acids. DNA for the CDR3: TGCGCCAGCAGCTTGGCCCTTTGGGAGACCCAGTACTTC. Protein sequence: CASSLALWETQYF.

This clonotype was counted a few times. J is TRBJ2-2 and V is TRBV20-1; 14 nucleotides align to TRBD2. Germline V gives CDR1 DFQATT, CDR2 SNEGSKA (reference sequence). Trimming took 5 bases from V and 5 from J; bases not matched to a gene: 4. The CDR3 extends over 15 amino acids. CDR3 nucleotides: TGCAGTGCTCCCGGGACTAGCGGGAGAACCGGGGAGCTGTTTTTT. As protein: CSAPGTSGRTGELFF.

The genes are TRBV20-1 and TRBJ2-3; TRBD1 or TRBD2 may be the D gene (5 bases each). The CDR3 extends over 15 amino acids. From germline, CDR1 is DFQATT and CDR2 SNEGSKA (reference sequence). V lost 5 bases and J 3 bases, leaving 18 bases between the germline ends. The CDR3 sequence: CSAGDPRLPTDTQYF. The CDR3 bases are TGCAGTGCTGGGGACCCTCGACTTCCGACAGATACGCAGTATTTT.

The table lists this clonotype with a few counts. The rearrangement joins TRBV27 to TRBJ2-3; D perhaps matches TRBD1 (5 bases). Trimming left V 3 bases short and J 3 bases short, with 13 bases between. The CDR3 runs 15 residues. Per the germline V gene, CDR1 is MNHEY and CDR2 is SMNVEV (reference sequence). This chain's CDR3 is CASSFKGWRTDTQYF. CDR3 bases: TGTGCCAGCAGTTTTAAGGGGTGGCGGACAGATACGCAGTATTTT.

In this sample, this clonotype turned up a few times. The gene calls are TRBV5-1 and TRBJ2-3; the match to TRBD1 covers 10 bases. Germline assignment: CDR1 SGHRS and CDR2 YFSETQ. CDR3 length: 15 residues. J was trimmed by 4 bases and V by 3 bases; bases with no gene match: 5. CDR3 residues: CASSYGTGDADTQYF. DNA of the CDR3: TGCGCCAGCAGCTATGGGACAGGGGACGCAGATACGCAGTATTTT. Variable domain in full (rest from reference TRBV5-1 and TRBJ2-3): KAGVTQTPRYLIKTRGQQVTLSCSPISGHRSVSWYQQTPGQGLQFLFEYFSETQRNKGNFPGRFSGRQFSNSRSEMNVSTLELGDSALYLCASSYGTGDADTQYFGPGTRLTVL.

This clonotype was detected only a few times. V gene TRBV6-5 combines with J gene TRBJ1-2; 7 bases agree with TRBD1. J gave up 4 bases and V 4 bases, and 9 bases lay outside the gene matches. The CDR3 runs 15 residues. Germline CDR1 and CDR2: MNHEY and SVGAGI. The CDR3 is CASSWWDSGTYGYTF. Here the CDR3 DNA reads TGTGCCAGCAGTTGGTGGGACAGTGGGACCTATGGCTACACCTTC.

This clonotype occurred a few times. The J gene is TRBJ2-7, the V gene TRBV7-9; possibly TRBD1 or TRBD2 for D (6 bases each). Per the germline V gene, CDR1 is SEHNR and CDR2 is FQNEAQ (reference sequence). This CDR3 comprises 16 residues. Between the trimmed V and J ends, which lost 5 bases and 5 bases, there was a span of 22 bases. CDR3 in amino acids: CASSPRRGLGYHEQYF. The CDR3 bases are TGTGCCAGCAGCCCCCGTCGGGGGCTAGGGTACCACGAGCAGTACTTC.